This TCR beta chain is from a study of T cells in Graves' hyperthyroidism and ophthalmopathy. Whole-study results and caveats: Median prediction lead before ophthalmopathy onset was about 6.7 months with the model. In the blood, most expanded thyroid clonotypes above 0.001 appeared as well.

This clonotype occurred a few times. Its antigen remains unidentified. Each patient was aged 18 to 65 and had newly diagnosed hyperthyroidism of under 2 months' duration. J was trimmed by 5 bases and V by 5 bases; bases with no gene match: 8. CDR3 length: 15 amino acids. Per the germline V gene, CDR1 is SGDLS and CDR2 is YYNGEE. Authors of the study amplified TCR beta CDR3 regions from RNA transcripts. The HTBI primer set drove a first-round RT-PCR of the TCR CDR3. Each CDR3 protein is one row after TCRdb ran MiXCR on the multiplex PCR reads. The table records a few hundred thousand distinct CDR3 sequences, over 10% of them present only once.

The clonotype originates from a woman between 18 and 30 years old with Graves' hyperthyroidism. Sequencing was carried out using blood. The chain employs TRBV9 and TRBJ2-1; 9 nucleotides line up with TRBD2. The CDR3 loop is CASSRRGLANNEQFF. The CDR3 DNA reads TGTGCCAGCAGTCGCCGGGGACTAGCTAACAATGAGCAGTTCTTC.